The entry that follows covers one T cell receptor (beta chain) sequence. The data are from a study of blood T cell repertoires in COVID-19. The data were produced by immunoSEQ multiplex PCR, yet TCRdb's version contains in-frame clones alone and is incomplete. There are approximately 170,000 clones in the sample; 85% occur only once, and roughly 8.4% lies in the top ten. CDR1 is SGHRS and CDR2 is YFSETQ in the germline V gene. This CDR3 contains 16 residues. V lost 3 bases to trimming and J lost 0 bases; unmatched junction nucleotides: 6. The receptor was derived from a woman over 75 with COVID-19, enrolled during active disease. The sample taken for sequencing was peripheral blood. The V and J genes are TRBV5-1 and TRBJ2-3, with TRBD2 matching 8 bases. CDR3 nucleotides: TGCGCCAGCAGCTCCCTTAGCGGGGTTAGCACAGATACGCAGTATTTT. Translating gives CASSSLSGVSTDTQYF.